The clone carrying this TCR beta chain was counted only a few times. The data were obtained in a study of blood T cell repertoires in COVID-19. Study summary: In each case, the material was cDNA or gDNA derived from T cells, B-cell-depleted T cells, or PBMCs.

Original handling: Reference gene primer amplification in the assay estimated nucleated cell counts. Method: immunoSEQ multiplex PCR; TCRdb's copy keeps in-frame clones and lacks some. Clonal size and the V and J genes are those of that table, whereas D and trimming came from the DNA. Of approximately 19,000 clones in the sample, 88% were seen once. V was cut by 8 bases and J by 5 bases, with 15 bases left in between. The CDR3 sequence is 13 residues long. This TCR derives from a human donor in a cohort sampled during active COVID-19. The donor label of this sample is uncertain. The gene calls are TRBV12-3 or TRBV12-4 and TRBJ2-5; maybe TRBD2 (6 bases). Sequences were obtained from peripheral blood. CDR3 residues: CASWPGVGETQYF. CDR3 sequence (DNA): TGTGCCAGCTGGCCGGGAGTAGGGGAGACCCAGTACTTC.